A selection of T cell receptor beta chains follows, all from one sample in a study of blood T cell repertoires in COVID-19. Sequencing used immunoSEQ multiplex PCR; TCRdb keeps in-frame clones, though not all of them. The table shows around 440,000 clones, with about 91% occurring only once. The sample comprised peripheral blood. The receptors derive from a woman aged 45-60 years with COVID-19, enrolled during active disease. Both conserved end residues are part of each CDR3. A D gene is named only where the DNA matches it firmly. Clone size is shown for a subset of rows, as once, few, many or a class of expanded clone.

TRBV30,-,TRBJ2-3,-,TGTGCCTGGGGGGAGGAGGGGAGCACAGATACGCAGTATTTT,CAWGEEGSTDTQYF
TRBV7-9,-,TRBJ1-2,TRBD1,TGTGCCAGCAGCCAGGGGGCGGATGGCTACACCTTC,CASSQGADGYTF
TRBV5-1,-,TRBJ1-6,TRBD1,TGCGCCAGCAGCTTGGGGACAGGGGTATCACCCCTCCACTTT,CASSLGTGVSPLHF
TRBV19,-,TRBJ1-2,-,TGTGCCAGTAGTATGTCGGCGCAGGCAAACTATGGCTACACCTTC,CASSMSAQANYGYTF
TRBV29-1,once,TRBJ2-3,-,TGCAGCGTTGAAGCCCCCGGAGGTACGCAGTATTTT,CSVEAPGGTQYF
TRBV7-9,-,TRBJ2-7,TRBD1,TGTGCCAGCAGCTCTAGGGGGACAGTGGACACCTACGAGCAGTACTTC,CASSSRGTVDTYEQYF
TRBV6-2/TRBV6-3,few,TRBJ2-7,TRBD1,TGTGCCAGCAGCCCGCGGACAGGGACCTACGAGCAGTACTTC,CASSPRTGTYEQYF
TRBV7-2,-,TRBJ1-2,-,TGTGCCAGCAGCCCCGGGACATCTCTCTATGGCTACACCTTC,CASSPGTSLYGYTF
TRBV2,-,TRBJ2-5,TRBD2,TGTGCCAGCAAGGCTAGCGGGGGGATCGGGGGAGAGACCCAGTACTTC,CASKASGGIGGETQYF
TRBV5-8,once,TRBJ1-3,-,TGTGCCAGCACTACCGGACAGACTTCTTACTCTGGAAACACCATATATTTT,CASTTGQTSYSGNTIYF
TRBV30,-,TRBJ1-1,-,TGTGCCTTAACAGGGAATGATGGAACTGAAGCTTTCTTT,CALTGNDGTEAFF
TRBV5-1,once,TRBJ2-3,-,TGCGCCAGCAGACAGGGTACAGATACGCAGTATTTT,CASRQGTDTQYF
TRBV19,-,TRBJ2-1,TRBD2,TGTGCCAGTAGTACTCGAGCGGGGGGTCACAATGAGCAGTTCTTC,CASSTRAGGHNEQFF
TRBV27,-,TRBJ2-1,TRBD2,TGTGCCAGCAGTATAGTAGCGGGGGGCTACAATGAGCAGTTCTTC,CASSIVAGGYNEQFF
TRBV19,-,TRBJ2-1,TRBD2,TGTGCCAGTAGTATTCGCGGGACTAGCGGGGTTAGCTCCTACAATGAGCAGTTCTTC,CASSIRGTSGVSSYNEQFF
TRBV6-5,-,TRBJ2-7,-,TGTGCCAGCAGTCCAGGGTTTGGGAACGAGCAGTACTTC,CASSPGFGNEQYF
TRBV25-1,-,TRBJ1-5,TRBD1,TGTGCCAGCAGTGAATGGACAGGGAGTCAGCCCCAGCATTTT,CASSEWTGSQPQHF
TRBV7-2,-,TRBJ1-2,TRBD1,TGTGCCAGCAGCTTAGGAGGACAGGGGGGCGCCTATGGCTACACCTTC,CASSLGGQGGAYGYTF
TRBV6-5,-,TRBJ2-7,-,TGTGCCAGCAGCGATGGGCAGACCCCCTACGAGCAGTACTTC,CASSDGQTPYEQYF
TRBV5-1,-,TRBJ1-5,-,TGCGCCAGCAGCTTGACAGGGCGCCAGCCCCAGCATTTT,CASSLTGRQPQHF
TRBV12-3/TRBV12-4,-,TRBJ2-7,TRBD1,TGTGCCAGCAGGGGACAGGCCGTGGACGAGCAGTACTTC,CASRGQAVDEQYF
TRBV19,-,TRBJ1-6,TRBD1,TGTGCCAGTAGTATGAAGCTCGGGACAGGGGTGAGCTCCTATAATTCACCCCTCCACTTT,CASSMKLGTGVSSYNSPLHF
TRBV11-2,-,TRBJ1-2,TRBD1,TGTGCCAGCAGCTTAGCGTTGGCCGGACAGGGCATACCGAGCGGCTACACCTTC,CASSLALAGQGIPSGYTF
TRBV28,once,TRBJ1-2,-,TGTGCCAGCAGCCTCCCCCGGGGGGTGGGGGGCTACACCTTC,CASSLPRGVGGYTF
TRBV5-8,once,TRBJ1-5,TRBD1,TGTGCCAGCAGCCAGGATTACGGGACAGGGGTGGGCAATCAGCCCCAGCATTTT,CASSQDYGTGVGNQPQHF
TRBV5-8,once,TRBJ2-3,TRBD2,TGTGCCAGCAGCTTTCCGCTAGCGGGGGGCCGGACCCTCACAGATACGCAGTATTTT,CASSFPLAGGRTLTDTQYF
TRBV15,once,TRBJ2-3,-,TGTGCCACCGTTGGGACAAACGCCACAGATACGCAGTATTTT,CATVGTNATDTQYF
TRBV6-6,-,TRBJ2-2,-,TGTGCCAGCAGTTACTCTTTTAGGGAGCTGTTTTTT,CASSYSFRELFF
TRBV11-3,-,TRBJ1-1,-,TGTGCCAGCAGCTTAGCTCCGGGGGGGAACACTGAAGCTTTCTTT,CASSLAPGGNTEAFF
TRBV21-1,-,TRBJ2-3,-,TGTGCCAGCAGCTACCCCTGGACTAGACAGGGCACAGATACGCAGTATTTT,CASSYPWTRQGTDTQYF
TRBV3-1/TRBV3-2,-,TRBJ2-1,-,TGTGCCAGCAGCCAAGTGCGAAATGAGCAGTTCTTC,CASSQVRNEQFF
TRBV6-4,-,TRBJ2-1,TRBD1,TGTGCCAGCAGTGAGAACAGGGGGTCCTACAATGAGCAGTTCTTC,CASSENRGSYNEQFF